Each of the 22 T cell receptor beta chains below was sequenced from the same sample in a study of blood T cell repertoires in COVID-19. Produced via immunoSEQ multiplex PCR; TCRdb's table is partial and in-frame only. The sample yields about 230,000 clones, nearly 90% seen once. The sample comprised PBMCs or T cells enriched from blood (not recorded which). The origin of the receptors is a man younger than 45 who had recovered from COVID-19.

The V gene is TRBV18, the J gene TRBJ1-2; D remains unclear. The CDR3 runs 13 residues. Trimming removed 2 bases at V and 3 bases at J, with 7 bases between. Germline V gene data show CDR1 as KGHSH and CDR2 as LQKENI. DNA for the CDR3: TGTGCCAGCTCACCATCAGAGGACTATGGCTACACCTTC. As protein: CASSPSEDYGYTF. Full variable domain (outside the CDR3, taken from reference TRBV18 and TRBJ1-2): NAGVMQNPRHLVRRRGQEARLRCSPMKGHSHVYWYRQLPEEGLKFMVYLQKENIIDESGMPKERFSAEFPKEGPSILRIQQVVRGDSAAYFCASSPSEDYGYTFGSGTRLTVV.

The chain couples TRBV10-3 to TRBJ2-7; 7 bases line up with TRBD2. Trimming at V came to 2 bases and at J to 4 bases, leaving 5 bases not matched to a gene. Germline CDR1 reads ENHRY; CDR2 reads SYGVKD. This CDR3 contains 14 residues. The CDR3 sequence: CAISEREGGYEQYF. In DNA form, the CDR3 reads TGTGCCATCAGTGAGAGGGAGGGCGGATACGAGCAGTACTTC.

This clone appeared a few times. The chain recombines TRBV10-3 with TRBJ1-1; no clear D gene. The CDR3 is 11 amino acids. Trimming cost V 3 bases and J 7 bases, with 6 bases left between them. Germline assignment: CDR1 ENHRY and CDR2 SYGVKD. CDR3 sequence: CAISDTSEAFF. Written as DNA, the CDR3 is TGTGCCATCAGTGATACCAGTGAAGCTTTCTTT.

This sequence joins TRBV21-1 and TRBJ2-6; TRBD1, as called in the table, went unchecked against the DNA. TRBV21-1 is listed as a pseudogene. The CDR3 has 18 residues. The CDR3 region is CASSTNRKTESGANVLTF. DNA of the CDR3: TGTGCCAGCAGCACCAACCGGAAGACAGAGTCTGGGGCCAACGTCCTGACTTTC.

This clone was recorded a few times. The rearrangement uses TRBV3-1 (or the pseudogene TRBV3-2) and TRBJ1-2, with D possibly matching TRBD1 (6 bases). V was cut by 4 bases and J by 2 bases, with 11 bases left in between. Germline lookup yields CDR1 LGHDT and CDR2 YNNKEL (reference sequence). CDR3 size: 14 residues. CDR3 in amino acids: CASSPVTGNYGYTF. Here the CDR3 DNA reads TGTGCCAGCAGCCCCGTTACAGGGAACTATGGCTACACCTTC.

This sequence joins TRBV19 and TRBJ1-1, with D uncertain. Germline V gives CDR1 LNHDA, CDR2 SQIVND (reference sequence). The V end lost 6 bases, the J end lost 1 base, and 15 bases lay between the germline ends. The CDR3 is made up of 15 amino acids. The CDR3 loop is CASSNPGGKNTEAFF. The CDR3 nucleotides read TGTGCCAGTAGCAATCCGGGCGGGAAGAACACTGAAGCTTTCTTT.

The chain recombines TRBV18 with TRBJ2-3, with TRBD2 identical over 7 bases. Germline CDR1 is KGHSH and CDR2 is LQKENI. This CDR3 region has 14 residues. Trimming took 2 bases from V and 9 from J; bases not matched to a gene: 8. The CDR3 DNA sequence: TGTGCCAGCTCACCAAGGACGGGGGGTGAGACGCAGTATTTT. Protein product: CASSPRTGGETQYF.

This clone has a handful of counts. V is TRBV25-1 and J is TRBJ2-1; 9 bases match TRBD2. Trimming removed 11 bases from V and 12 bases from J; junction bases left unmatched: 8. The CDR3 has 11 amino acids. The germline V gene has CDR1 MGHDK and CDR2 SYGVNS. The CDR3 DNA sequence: TGTGCCTCCAGCGGGGGGCTCGGGCAGTTCTTC. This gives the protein CASSGGLGQFF. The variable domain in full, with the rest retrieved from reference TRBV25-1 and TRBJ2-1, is EADIYQTPRYLVIGTGKKITLECSQTMGHDKMYWYQQDPGMELHLIHYSYGVNSTEKGDLSSESTVSRIRTEHFPLTLESARPSHTSQYLCASSGGLGQFFGPGTRLTVL.

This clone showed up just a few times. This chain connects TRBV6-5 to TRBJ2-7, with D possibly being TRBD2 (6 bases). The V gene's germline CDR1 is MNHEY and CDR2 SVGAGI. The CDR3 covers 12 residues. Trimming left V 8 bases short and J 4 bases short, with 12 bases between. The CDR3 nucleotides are TGTGCCAGCCGGAGGGTTGGGTACGAGCAGTACTTC. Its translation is CASRRVGYEQYF.

CDR3 loop: CASSVVFSGSGEQFF. CDR3 coding DNA: TGTGCCAGCAGCGTAGTTTTTAGCGGGAGCGGTGAGCAGTTCTTC. The chain carries TRBV9 and TRBJ2-1, with 9 bases identical to TRBD2. Trimming at V came to 0 bases and at J to 9 bases, leaving 7 bases not matched to a gene. This CDR3 is built from 15 residues. The germline CDR1 and CDR2 sequences are SGDLS and YYNGEE. The entire variable domain, with the rest obtained from reference TRBV9 and TRBJ2-1, is as follows: DSGVTQTPKHLITATGQRVTLRCSPRSGDLSVYWYQQSLDQGLQFLIQYYNGEERAKGNILERFSAQQFPDLHSELNLSSLELGDSALYFCASSVVFSGSGEQFFGPGTRLTVL.

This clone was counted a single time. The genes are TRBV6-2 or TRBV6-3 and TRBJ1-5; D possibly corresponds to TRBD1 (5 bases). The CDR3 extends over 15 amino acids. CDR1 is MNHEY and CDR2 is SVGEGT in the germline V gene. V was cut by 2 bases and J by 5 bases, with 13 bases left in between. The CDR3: CASSYLAGFHQPQHF. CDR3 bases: TGTGCCAGCAGTTACCTTGCAGGGTTCCATCAGCCCCAGCATTTT.

CDR3 residues: CASSSNPGNTEAFF. As DNA, the CDR3 is TGTGCCAGCAGTTCTAACCCGGGGAACACTGAAGCTTTCTTT. V gene TRBV5-5 combines with J gene TRBJ1-1; no firm D call. From germline, CDR1 is SGHKS and CDR2 YYEKEE (reference sequence). V was pared by 5 bases and J by 1 base, with 12 bases between. The CDR3 is 14 residues long.

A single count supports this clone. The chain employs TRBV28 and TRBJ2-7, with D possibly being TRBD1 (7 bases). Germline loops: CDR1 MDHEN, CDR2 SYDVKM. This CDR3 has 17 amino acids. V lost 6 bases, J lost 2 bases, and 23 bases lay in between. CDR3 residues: CASSFRGTVKSTYEQYF. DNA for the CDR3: TGTGCCAGCAGCTTTCGCGGGACAGTCAAGAGCACCTACGAGCAGTACTTC.

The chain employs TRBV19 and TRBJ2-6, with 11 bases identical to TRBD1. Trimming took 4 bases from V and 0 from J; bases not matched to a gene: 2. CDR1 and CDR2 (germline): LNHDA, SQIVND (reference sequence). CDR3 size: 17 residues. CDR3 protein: CASSTGTGGSGANVLTF. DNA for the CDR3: TGTGCCAGTAGTACCGGGACAGGGGGCTCTGGGGCCAACGTCCTGACTTTC.

The CDR3 reads CASSRRGLATNTGELFF. The CDR3 DNA reads TGTGCCAGCAGTAGGCGGGGCCTAGCGACGAACACCGGGGAGCTGTTTTTT. The V gene is TRBV28, the J gene TRBJ2-2; tentatively, D is TRBD2 (6 bases). V gave up 5 bases and J gave up 0 bases, with 16 bases separating them. Germline lookup yields CDR1 MDHEN and CDR2 SYDVKM. The CDR3 extends over 17 amino acids.

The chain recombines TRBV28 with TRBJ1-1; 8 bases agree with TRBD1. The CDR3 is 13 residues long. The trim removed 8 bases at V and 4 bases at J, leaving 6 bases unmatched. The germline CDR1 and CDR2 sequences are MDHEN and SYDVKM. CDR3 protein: CASSGGGITEAFF. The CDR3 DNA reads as TGTGCCAGCTCAGGGGGCGGTATCACTGAAGCTTTCTTT.

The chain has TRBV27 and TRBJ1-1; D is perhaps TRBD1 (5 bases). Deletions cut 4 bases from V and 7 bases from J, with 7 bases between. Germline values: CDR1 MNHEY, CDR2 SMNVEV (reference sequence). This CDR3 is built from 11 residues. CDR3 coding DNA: TGTGCCAGCAGTTCCGACAGTGAAGCTTTCTTT. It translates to CASSSDSEAFF.

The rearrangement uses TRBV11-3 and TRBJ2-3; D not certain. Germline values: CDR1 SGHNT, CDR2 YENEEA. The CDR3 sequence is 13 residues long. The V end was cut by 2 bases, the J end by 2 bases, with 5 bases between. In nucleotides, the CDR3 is TGTGCCAGCAGCTTAATAGACACAGATACGCAGTATTTT. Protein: CASSLIDTDTQYF.

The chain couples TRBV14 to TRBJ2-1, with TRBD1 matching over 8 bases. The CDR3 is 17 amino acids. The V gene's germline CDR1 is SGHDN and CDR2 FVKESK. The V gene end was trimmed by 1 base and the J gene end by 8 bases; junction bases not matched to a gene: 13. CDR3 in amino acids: CASSQVRAQGVRHEQFF. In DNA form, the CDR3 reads TGTGCCAGCAGCCAAGTCCGTGCACAGGGGGTCAGGCATGAGCAGTTCTTC. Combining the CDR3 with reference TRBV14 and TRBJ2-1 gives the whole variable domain EAGVTQFPSHSVIEKGQTVTLRCDPISGHDNLYWYRRVMGKEIKFLLHFVKESKQDESGMPNNRFLAERTGGTYSTLKVQPAELEDSGVYFCASSQVRAQGVRHEQFFGPGTRLTVL.

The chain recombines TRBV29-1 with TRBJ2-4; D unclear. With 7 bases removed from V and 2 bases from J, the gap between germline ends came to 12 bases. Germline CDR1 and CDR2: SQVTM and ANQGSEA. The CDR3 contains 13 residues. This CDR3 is CSGRYGSKNIQYF. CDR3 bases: TGCAGCGGAAGGTACGGGTCCAAAAACATTCAGTACTTC.

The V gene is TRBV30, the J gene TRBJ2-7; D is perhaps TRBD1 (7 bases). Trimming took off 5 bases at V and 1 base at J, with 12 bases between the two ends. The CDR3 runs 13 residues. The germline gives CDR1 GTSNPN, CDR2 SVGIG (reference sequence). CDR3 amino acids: CAWQTGTSYEQYF. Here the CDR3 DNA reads TGTGCCTGGCAGACAGGGACTTCCTACGAGCAGTACTTC. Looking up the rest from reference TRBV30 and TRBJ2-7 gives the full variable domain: SQTIHQWPATLVQPVGSPLSLECTVEGTSNPNLYWYRQAAGRGLQLLFYSVGIGQISSEVPQNLSASRPQDRQFILSSKKLLLSDSGFYLCAWQTGTSYEQYFGPGTRLTVT.

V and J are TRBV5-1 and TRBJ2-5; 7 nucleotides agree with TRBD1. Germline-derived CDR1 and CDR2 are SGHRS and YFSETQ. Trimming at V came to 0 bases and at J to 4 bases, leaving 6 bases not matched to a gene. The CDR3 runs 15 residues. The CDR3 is CASSLEGDRGETQYF. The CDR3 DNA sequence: TGCGCCAGCAGCTTGGAGGGGGACAGAGGAGAGACCCAGTACTTC.